This T cell receptor (beta chain) was profiled in a study of T cell responses to AZD1222 COVID-19 vaccine. Whole-study results and caveats: It should be noted that donors were predominantly white British and more often female, and clonal diversity was possibly underestimated.

Germline V lookup: CDR1 SGHRS, CDR2 YFSETQ. This CDR3 has 18 residues. The junction had 17 bases not matched to a gene; V was cut back by 6 bases and J by 4 bases. Points on this clone: Its antigen is still unknown.

Profiled with immunoSEQ multiplex PCR; TCRdb holds only in-frame clones, not every one. The sample comprises some 170,000 clones, 90% to 95% of which are singletons, and 0.7% to 0.9% rests with the top ten. The rearrangement links TRBV5-1 to TRBJ2-2, with 8 nucleotides matching TRBD1. This clonotype was obtained from an adult in good health. Specimen: peripheral blood, collected on day 0 of AZD1222 vaccination. This chain's CDR3 is CASKVQQGDATLTGELFF. In DNA, the CDR3 is TGCGCCAGCAAAGTTCAACAGGGGGACGCCACCCTCACCGGGGAGCTGTTTTTT. Full variable domain (remainder filled in from reference TRBV5-1 and TRBJ2-2): KAGVTQTPRYLIKTRGQQVTLSCSPISGHRSVSWYQQTPGQGLQFLFEYFSETQRNKGNFPGRFSGRQFSNSRSEMNVSTLELGDSALYLCASKVQQGDATLTGELFFGEGSRLTVL.